This TCR beta chain was recorded in a study of blood T cell repertoires in COVID-19. Per the germline V gene, CDR1 is MNHEY and CDR2 is SVGAGI. This CDR3 has 11 residues. To note about this clone: One end of the junction varies from germline; a read error may be responsible.

Clones were read by immunoSEQ multiplex PCR, and TCRdb kept only the in-frame ones, dropping some. In the table there are 180,000 or so clones, 84% of which are singletons. V and J are TRBV6-5 and TRBJ2-1, with D maybe TRBD2 (6 bases). The source is a man in his forties or fifties who had recovered from COVID-19. Specimen: PBMCs or T cells enriched from blood (not recorded which). CDR3 in DNA: TGTGCCAGCAGTTATGGGGGGACCCTAGTCTTC. This translates into CASSYGGTLVF.